Presented here are 11 T cell receptor beta chains from one specimen sequenced in a study of shared clonotypes between healthy human individuals. TCRdb's copy holds only in-frame clones and misses some; the assay was immunoSEQ multiplex PCR. The repertoire holds just over 2,000,000 clones, with approximately 95% as singletons. What was sequenced was naive CD4+ T cells sorted from blood. Regarding subset: CD45RA+ positively selected. The receptors here all came from a young man in good health.

This chain links TRBV5-3 with TRBJ1-2, with a tentative D call TRBD1 (5 bases). TRBV5-3 is flagged as an ORF with uncertain function. The V end lost 2 bases, the J end lost 4 bases, and 12 bases lay between the germline ends. The CDR3 extends over 14 amino acids. CDR3 nucleotide sequence: TGTGCCAGAAGCTTTCCAGGGAGTTCCTATGGCTACACCTTC. Its translation is CARSFPGSSYGYTF.

This chain links TRBV11-2 with TRBJ1-5; 7 bases fit TRBD1. The V and J ends lost 5 bases and 4 bases, in that order; junction bases with no gene match: 8. Germline loops: CDR1 SGHAT, CDR2 FQNNGV. This CDR3 comprises 15 residues. The CDR3 protein is CASSLGTVANQPQHF. CDR3 sequence (DNA): TGTGCCAGCAGCCTAGGGACAGTCGCTAATCAGCCCCAGCATTTT.

To note about this clone: A junction boundary mismatches the germline segment, possibly from a read error. The genes are TRBV7-7 and TRBJ2-1; 9 nucleotides agree with TRBD1. This CDR3 has 17 amino acids. Per germline, CDR1 SSHAT and CDR2 FNYEAQ (reference sequence). For the CDR3, the DNA is TGTGCTAGCAGCTTGGCCCCCGGACAGGGGCACTACAATGAGCAGTTCTTC. It specifies CASSLAPGQGHYNEQFF.

The chain is built from TRBV18 and TRBJ1-6; D is unclear. The germline V gene has CDR1 KGHSH and CDR2 LQKENI. V was pared by 3 bases and J by 6 bases, with 9 bases between. CDR3 length: 14 residues. CDR3 sequence: CASSPSFGNSPLHF. The CDR3 nucleotides are TGTGCCAGCTCACCGTCCTTTGGTAATTCACCCCTCCACTTT.

This clone was counted between two and nine times. The chain recombines TRBV29-1 with TRBJ1-3, with 7 bases identical to TRBD1. V lost 6 bases, J lost 1 base, and 6 bases stayed unmatched. Germline lookup yields CDR1 SQVTM and CDR2 ANQGSEA. This CDR3 spans 14 amino acids. The CDR3 region has the DNA TGCAGCGTGGGACAGTCCGCGTCTGGAAACACCATATATTTT. Its protein is CSVGQSASGNTIYF.

V gene TRBV2 combines with J gene TRBJ1-1; tentatively, D is TRBD1 (5 bases). V was pared by 8 bases and J by 1 base, with 14 bases between. CDR3 length: 14 residues. The germline CDR1 and CDR2 sequences are SNHLY and FYNNEI. CDR3 nucleotides: TGTGCCAGCGAGAAGGGACCGCGGAACACTGAAGCTTTCTTT. Its translation: CASEKGPRNTEAFF.

The chain recombines TRBV5-6 with TRBJ1-2; no firm D call. Trimming pared 1 base from V and 9 bases from J, leaving 7 bases between. The CDR3 runs 11 residues. Germline V gene data show CDR1 as SGHDT and CDR2 as YYEEEE. CDR3 DNA sequence: TGTGCCAGCAGCTTGACAGTGAGCTACACCTTC. Translating gives CASSLTVSYTF.

The chain carries TRBV2 and TRBJ2-3; 7 bases align to TRBD2. Trimming cost V 9 bases and J 0 bases; bases outside gene matches: 6. CDR3 length equals 14 residues. The V gene's germline CDR1 is SNHLY and CDR2 FYNNEI. The CDR3 loop is CASRPGLSTDTQYF. CDR3 DNA sequence: TGTGCCAGTAGGCCGGGACTAAGCACAGATACGCAGTATTTT.

The V and J genes are TRBV29-1 and TRBJ2-5; no clear D. The CDR3 covers 11 residues. Germline V gene data show CDR1 as SQVTM and CDR2 as ANQGSEA. The CDR3 region is CTGAVQETQYF. Here the CDR3 DNA reads TGCACGGGCGCGGTCCAAGAGACCCAGTACTTC.

J is TRBJ2-5 and V is TRBV9, with D maybe TRBD2 (5 bases). This CDR3 region has 14 residues. The V end was cut by 0 bases, the J end by 5 bases, with 11 bases between. The germline gives CDR1 SGDLS, CDR2 YYNGEE. CDR3 residues: CASSVGIGMETQYF. The CDR3 nucleotides read TGTGCCAGCAGCGTAGGAATCGGGATGGAGACCCAGTACTTC.

The rearrangement joins TRBV7-8 to TRBJ2-7, with TRBD2 matching over 11 bases. V was pared by 5 bases and J by 2 bases, with 8 bases of the junction left unmatched. CDR3 length: 16 amino acids. In germline, CDR1 is SGHVS, CDR2 FQNEAQ. DNA for the CDR3: TGTGCCAGCAGCGCCGGGACTAGCGGTTTGGCCTACGAGCAGTACTTC. This translates into CASSAGTSGLAYEQYF.